This T cell receptor beta chain appears in the sequencing data of a study of blood T cell repertoires in COVID-19. For the study at large: T cells, B-cell-depleted T cells, or PBMCs supplied cDNA or gDNA.

Only in-frame clones appear in the TCRdb table, and some are missing; sequencing was by immunoSEQ multiplex PCR. The sample shows about 260,000 clones, roughly 88% of them seen only once. Germline CDR1 is ENHRY and CDR2 is SYGVKD. The CDR3 covers 15 residues. V was pared by 6 bases and J by 3 bases, with 15 bases between. V usage is TRBV10-3 and J usage is TRBJ1-5, with a tentative D call TRBD1 (6 bases). The sample comprised peripheral blood. This TCR came from a woman in her 70s with COVID-19, enrolled during active disease. CDR3 in DNA: TGTGCCATCAGCAGAGGACAGAGTGACAATCAGCCCCAGCATTTT. This translates into CAISRGQSDNQPQHF.